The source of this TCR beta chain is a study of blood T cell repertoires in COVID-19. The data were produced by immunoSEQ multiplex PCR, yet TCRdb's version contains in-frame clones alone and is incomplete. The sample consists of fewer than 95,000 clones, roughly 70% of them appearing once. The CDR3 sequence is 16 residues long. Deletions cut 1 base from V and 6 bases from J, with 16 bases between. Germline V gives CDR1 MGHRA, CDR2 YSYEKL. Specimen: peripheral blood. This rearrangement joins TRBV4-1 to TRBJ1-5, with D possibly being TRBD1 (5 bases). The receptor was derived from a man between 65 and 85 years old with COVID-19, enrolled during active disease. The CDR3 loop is CASSQVGRGTSQPQHF. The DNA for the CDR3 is TGCGCCAGCAGCCAAGTTGGGAGAGGGACTTCTCAGCCCCAGCATTTT.